The 20 T cell receptor beta chains below come from one sample, sequenced in a study of blood T cell repertoires in COVID-19. Profiling relied on immunoSEQ multiplex PCR, and the TCRdb table lists in-frame clones only, not all of them. This sample has over 250,000 clones, with 86% found just once. Sequencing was done on a sample of peripheral blood. The receptor source for this set is a woman in her seventies with COVID-19, enrolled during active disease.

The V and J genes are TRBV7-7 and TRBJ2-7, with 9 nucleotides matching TRBD1. Germline-derived CDR1 and CDR2 are SSHAT and FNYEAQ (reference sequence). This CDR3 is 15 amino acids long. The V and J ends lost 5 bases and 0 bases, in that order; junction bases with no gene match: 5. In DNA, the CDR3 is TGTGCCAGCAGCCTAGGGACAGGGAGCTCCTACGAGCAGTACTTC. The encoded protein is CASSLGTGSSYEQYF.

The chain is built from TRBV11-3 and TRBJ2-3; 9 bases are a match to TRBD1. The CDR3 loop spans 17 amino acids. CDR1 and CDR2 (germline): SGHNT, YENEEA. V shed 1 base, J shed 0 bases, and the junction held 5 bases outside the gene matches. The CDR3 is CASSLGGDRASTDTQYF. The CDR3 region has the DNA TGTGCCAGCAGCTTAGGCGGGGACAGGGCCAGCACAGATACGCAGTATTTT.

J is TRBJ1-2 and V is TRBV21-1; whether TRBD1, the table's D call, matches the DNA was not checked. TRBV21-1 has pseudogene status. This CDR3 contains 16 residues. CDR3 region: CASSNSFQGRSYGYTF. The CDR3 DNA is TGTGCCAGCAGCAACTCCTTCCAGGGAAGGAGCTATGGCTACACCTTC.

The rearrangement links TRBV30 to TRBJ2-3; D is uncertain. Germline values: CDR1 GTSNPN, CDR2 SVGIG (reference sequence). This CDR3 is built from 14 residues. Trimming removed 4 bases from V and 5 bases from J, with 16 bases in between. The chain's CDR3 is CAWTWRSQGDTQYF. In nucleotides, the CDR3 is TGTGCCTGGACATGGCGGAGTCAAGGAGATACGCAGTATTTT.

The chain joins TRBV9 to TRBJ2-2, with 8 bases lining up with TRBD1. This CDR3 has 15 amino acids. V gave up 0 bases and J gave up 5 bases; unmatched junction bases: 3. The V gene's germline CDR1 is SGDLS and CDR2 YYNGEE. In DNA form, the CDR3 reads TGTGCCAGCAGCGTAGCTACAGGGGGAACCGGGGAGCTGTTTTTT. It translates to CASSVATGGTGELFF.

The rearrangement uses TRBV28 and TRBJ1-5, with 7 bases matching TRBD1. The ends lost 3 bases at V and 3 bases at J; junction bases unmatched: 11. CDR1 is MDHEN, CDR2 SYDVKM, per germline. The CDR3 has 17 residues. The CDR3 DNA is TGTGCCAGCAGTTTCGGGGACAGATTTACGGACAATCAGCCCCAGCATTTT. This translates into CASSFGDRFTDNQPQHF.

The gene calls are TRBV6-5 and TRBJ1-3; D not certain. Trimming shortened V by 9 bases and J by 0 bases, and 12 bases separated the two germline ends. The CDR3 is made up of 14 amino acids. Per the germline V gene, CDR1 is MNHEY and CDR2 is SVGAGI. The CDR3 DNA reads as TGTGCCAGTAGAGGCCGTAGCTCTGGAAACACCATATATTTT. Its protein product is CASRGRSSGNTIYF.

The V gene is TRBV4-3, the J gene TRBJ1-2, with D hard to call. Between the trimmed V and J ends, which lost 0 bases and 8 bases, there was a span of 10 bases. Germline CDR1 reads LGHNA; CDR2 reads YSLEER. This CDR3 has 13 amino acids. The CDR3, as DNA: TGCGCCAGCAGCCAAGAACCGGGAAGAGGCTACACCTTC. It translates to CASSQEPGRGYTF.

This chain uses TRBV27 with TRBJ2-7, with a weak D call TRBD1 (5 bases). This CDR3 contains 13 residues. Per germline, CDR1 MNHEY and CDR2 SMNVEV (reference sequence). The V and J ends lost 1 base and 7 bases respectively, with 11 bases between them. For the CDR3, the DNA is TGTGCCAGCAGTTTATTGCCAGGGTTGGAGCAGTACTTC. Translation gives CASSLLPGLEQYF.

J is TRBJ1-1 and V is TRBV19; no definite D call. There are 12 residues in the CDR3. The V gene's germline CDR1 is LNHDA and CDR2 SQIVND (reference sequence). The ends were cut back, 4 bases at V and 5 bases at J, with 8 bases in the middle. The DNA for the CDR3 is TGTGCCAGTAGTACCCGTCCTACTGAAGCTTTCTTT. This gives the protein CASSTRPTEAFF.

This chain links TRBV9 with TRBJ2-3; 13 bases agree with TRBD2. V was clipped by 4 bases and J by 0 bases; unmatched bases: 2. From germline, CDR1 is SGDLS and CDR2 YYNGEE. The CDR3 consists of 16 residues. CDR3 loop: CASSLLAGGSTDTQYF. CDR3 sequence (DNA): TGTGCCAGCAGCTTACTAGCGGGGGGGAGCACAGATACGCAGTATTTT.

This rearrangement joins TRBV12-5 to TRBJ2-7; TRBD1 is a possible D gene (6 bases). Trimming stripped 1 base from V and 6 bases from J, with 10 bases between. In germline, CDR1 is LGHNT, CDR2 FRNRAP. This CDR3 region has 13 residues. CDR3 nucleotide sequence: TGTGCTAGTGGTTTGGCAGGGGTTCCCGAGCAGTACTTC. Protein: CASGLAGVPEQYF.

The chain couples TRBV10-2 to TRBJ1-1; D is possibly TRBD1 (5 bases). Germline V gene sequence: CDR1 WSHSY, CDR2 SAAADI. This CDR3 is 12 amino acids long. V dropped 7 bases and J dropped 3 bases, with 9 bases sitting between them. CDR3 nucleotide sequence: TGCGCCAGCATCCGGGGGGACACTGAAGCTTTCTTT. Translating gives CASIRGDTEAFF.

The chain is built from TRBV3-1 (or the pseudogene TRBV3-2) and TRBJ2-5, with a tentative D call TRBD2 (5 bases). Trimming pared 0 bases from V and 2 bases from J, leaving 10 bases between. Looked up from germline, CDR1 is LGHDT and CDR2 is YNNKEL (reference sequence). The CDR3 spans 15 residues. The CDR3 sequence is CASSQDGSLQETQYF. The DNA for the CDR3 is TGTGCCAGCAGCCAAGATGGGAGTCTACAAGAGACCCAGTACTTC.

Points on this clone: Since a much larger clone is just one base distant, this may be a read error. The same CDR3 also results from other DNA sequences found in this sample. This rearrangement joins TRBV6-5 to TRBJ2-2; 11 bases fit TRBD1. The germline V gene has CDR1 MNHEY and CDR2 SVGAGI. Trimming at V came to 6 bases and at J to 4 bases, leaving 4 bases not matched to a gene. The length of the CDR3 is 15 residues. Here the CDR3 reads CASSPGTGGTGELFF. The CDR3 DNA is TGTGCCAGCAGCCCCGGGACAGGGGGCACCGGGGAGCTGTTTTTT.

J is TRBJ1-2 and V is TRBV14; D might be TRBD1 (5 bases). V was clipped by 2 bases and J by 8 bases, with 15 bases between them. The CDR3 extends over 14 amino acids. The germline gives CDR1 SGHDN, CDR2 FVKESK. CDR3 protein: CASSQSPLGPGYTF. Here the CDR3 DNA reads TGTGCCAGCAGCCAATCTCCTTTGGGGCCCGGCTACACCTTC.

The chain uses TRBV7-2 and TRBJ2-3, with D possibly being TRBD2 (6 bases). Looked up from germline, CDR1 is SGHTA and CDR2 is FQGNSA. There are 14 residues in the CDR3. V shed 4 bases and J shed 4 bases, with 12 bases lying between them. The CDR3 sequence is CASSSERAPDTQYF. As DNA, the CDR3 is TGTGCCAGCAGCTCTGAGCGGGCCCCAGATACGCAGTATTTT. Complete variable domain (other parts from reference TRBV7-2 and TRBJ2-3): GAGVSQSPSNKVTEKGKDVELRCDPISGHTALYWYRQSLGQGLEFLIYFQGNSAPDKSGLPSDRFSAERTGGSVSTLTIQRTQQEDSAVYLCASSSERAPDTQYFGPGTRLTVL.

In this sample, this clone turned up once. This sequence joins TRBV3-1 (or the pseudogene TRBV3-2) and TRBJ2-7; tentative D call: TRBD1 (6 bases). CDR3 size: 14 residues. V gave up 2 bases and J gave up 1 base, with 9 bases separating them. Germline lookup yields CDR1 LGHDT and CDR2 YNNKEL (reference sequence). For the CDR3, the DNA is TGTGCCAGCAGCCAACAGGGGCGATCCTACGAGCAGTACTTC. Protein sequence: CASSQQGRSYEQYF.

The chain carries TRBV4-3 and TRBJ2-1; weak D call: TRBD1 (6 bases). Germline values: CDR1 LGHNA, CDR2 YSLEER. V was pared by 1 base and J by 4 bases, with 11 bases between. CDR3 length: 15 amino acids. The DNA of the CDR3 is TGCGCCAGCAGCCAAGCCTCAGGGGAGTACAATGAGCAGTTCTTC. The encoded protein is CASSQASGEYNEQFF.

As concerns this clone: One end of the junction fails to match germline, which may point to a read error. The chain carries TRBV27 and TRBJ1-2, with D perhaps matching TRBD1 (6 bases). Germline loops: CDR1 MNHEY, CDR2 SMNVEV (reference sequence). CDR3 length equals 16 residues. Written as DNA, the CDR3 is TGTGCCAGCAGTGTATCGGCAATCAAGGGGGTCTATGGCTACACCTTC. Translated, it gives CASSVSAIKGVYGYTF.